The T cell receptor (beta chain) described here comes from a study of the immune and genomic landscape of osteosarcoma. Study-level points and caveats: About five cases had a single hyperexpanded clone dominating the repertoire, all with fewer than 100 T-cell clonotypes.

This table comes from immunoSEQ multiplex PCR, and its TCRdb copy is limited to in-frame clones, with some not included. The sample lists 1,500 to 2,000 clones; 55% to 65% were seen once. Of note for this clone: The antigen is not known.

The CDR3 extends over 16 amino acids. The germline V and J ends were trimmed by 5 bases and 0 bases, with 17 bases remaining between them. In germline, CDR1 is MNHEY, CDR2 SMNVEV (reference sequence). Osteosarcoma specimens were post-treatment primary, local recurrence and metastasis tumors from poor-prognosis patients. The J gene is TRBJ2-7, the V gene TRBV27; possible D gene TRBD2, 6 bases. The TCR originated in a man aged 18 to 35 with osteosarcoma. The sequenced sample consisted of primary tumor tissue from the T10 vertebra. The CDR3 spells CASSPLFGGSSYEQYF. CDR3 coding DNA: TGTGCCAGCAGTCCCCTATTCGGGGGAAGCTCCTACGAGCAGTACTTC.